A selection of T cell receptor beta chains follows, all from one sample in a study of beta chain features in type 1 diabetes. Libraries were prepared by immunoSEQ multiplex PCR; TCRdb keeps only in-frame clonotypes and omits some of them. The sample lists 200,000 to 300,000 clones, roughly 15% seen once, with about 0.024% in the top ten. Material for sequencing was naive CD4+ T cells from blood. The receptors were gathered from a woman aged 40-49 years in good health. The conserved cysteine and the conserved F or W are not part of the CDR3 here. The order of the fields is CDR3 length, J gene, D gene, V gene, CDR3 protein. D genes are given only for firm matches.

CDR3 length: 11
J gene: TRBJ2-1
D gene: NA
V gene: TRBV11-3
CDR3 protein: ASSTGSYNEQF

CDR3 length: 10
J gene: TRBJ1-4
D gene: TRBD1
V gene: TRBV2
CDR3 protein: ASSGPGGELF

CDR3 length: 13
J gene: TRBJ2-1
D gene: TRBD2
V gene: TRBV5-1
CDR3 protein: ASSLGTSGVNEQF

CDR3 length: 12
J gene: TRBJ1-4
D gene: TRBD1
V gene: TRBV2
CDR3 protein: ARGPGTAPEKLF

CDR3 length: 14
J gene: TRBJ2-4
D gene: NA
V gene: TRBV27
CDR3 protein: ASSSGLGLAKNIQY

CDR3 length: 13
J gene: TRBJ1-6
D gene: NA
V gene: TRBV4-1
CDR3 protein: ASSSGVSYNSPLH

CDR3 length: 15
J gene: TRBJ2-7
D gene: TRBD1
V gene: TRBV5-1
CDR3 protein: ASSLWATGVISYEQY

CDR3 length: 12
J gene: TRBJ2-7
D gene: NA
V gene: TRBV6-5
CDR3 protein: ASSYPRSSYEQY

CDR3 length: 11
J gene: TRBJ1-2
D gene: NA
V gene: TRBV7-2
CDR3 protein: ASSPLDMHGYT

CDR3 length: 14
J gene: TRBJ2-7
D gene: TRBD1
V gene: TRBV5-1
CDR3 protein: ASSLDGTGKYYEQY

CDR3 length: 11
J gene: TRBJ2-1
D gene: NA
V gene: TRBV5-1
CDR3 protein: ASSLTEAHEQF

CDR3 length: 13
J gene: TRBJ2-7
D gene: NA
V gene: TRBV4-3
CDR3 protein: ASSQDYGHQYEQY

CDR3 length: 15
J gene: TRBJ1-1
D gene: TRBD1
V gene: TRBV9
CDR3 protein: ASGPRRRGRFDTEAF

CDR3 length: 12
J gene: TRBJ1-2
D gene: NA
V gene: TRBV7-9
CDR3 protein: ASSLATQNYGYT

CDR3 length: 14
J gene: TRBJ1-1
D gene: NA
V gene: TRBV5-1
CDR3 protein: ASSFTPSGGNTEAF

CDR3 length: 12
J gene: TRBJ2-5
D gene: NA
V gene: TRBV5-5
CDR3 protein: ASSQISGRETQY

CDR3 length: 15
J gene: TRBJ2-5
D gene: TRBD2
V gene: TRBV11-2
CDR3 protein: ASSPDLAGGPEETQY

CDR3 length: 12
J gene: TRBJ1-2
D gene: NA
V gene: TRBV6-5
CDR3 protein: ASSYSGSNYGYT

CDR3 length: 16
J gene: TRBJ2-3
D gene: NA
V gene: TRBV5-1
CDR3 protein: ASSPGSRGGPGPDTQY

CDR3 length: 13
J gene: TRBJ2-7
D gene: NA
V gene: TRBV11-2
CDR3 protein: ASSLARRGSYEQY

CDR3 length: 11
J gene: TRBJ2-5
D gene: NA
V gene: TRBV18
CDR3 protein: ASSPSGQETQY

CDR3 length: 11
J gene: TRBJ2-2
D gene: NA
V gene: TRBV19
CDR3 protein: ASRSLNTGELF

CDR3 length: 12
J gene: TRBJ2-7
D gene: TRBD1
V gene: TRBV9
CDR3 protein: ASSDYDRGYEQY

CDR3 length: 13
J gene: TRBJ2-1
D gene: TRBD1
V gene: TRBV11-2
CDR3 protein: ASSSRTGAYNEQF

CDR3 length: 14
J gene: TRBJ2-1
D gene: NA
V gene: TRBV14
CDR3 protein: ASSQVGGGTYNEQF

CDR3 length: 12
J gene: TRBJ2-1
D gene: NA
V gene: TRBV18
CDR3 protein: ASSPASSYNEQF

CDR3 length: 11
J gene: TRBJ2-3
D gene: NA
V gene: TRBV6-6
CDR3 protein: ASSRGTTDTQY

CDR3 length: 11
J gene: TRBJ1-1
D gene: NA
V gene: TRBV29-1
CDR3 protein: SVEGQGSTEAF

CDR3 length: 14
J gene: TRBJ2-3
D gene: NA
V gene: TRBV5-4
CDR3 protein: ASSPGGTQGTDTQY

CDR3 length: 11
J gene: TRBJ2-5
D gene: NA
V gene: TRBV6-5
CDR3 protein: ASDSGSGETQY

CDR3 length: 15
J gene: TRBJ1-1
D gene: NA
V gene: TRBV5-1
CDR3 protein: ASSLGVRLEERTEAF

CDR3 length: 13
J gene: TRBJ2-7
D gene: NA
V gene: TRBV2
CDR3 protein: ASKFGGSYNYEQY

CDR3 length: 14
J gene: TRBJ2-2
D gene: TRBD1
V gene: TRBV4-1
CDR3 protein: ASSQADRGGTGELF

CDR3 length: 12
J gene: TRBJ2-3
D gene: TRBD2
V gene: TRBV4-3
CDR3 protein: ASSLQRGADTQY

CDR3 length: 13
J gene: TRBJ2-1
D gene: TRBD2
V gene: TRBV11-2
CDR3 protein: ASSSTGGAGNEQF

CDR3 length: 13
J gene: TRBJ2-5
D gene: TRBD1
V gene: TRBV5-6
CDR3 protein: ASSLGGQGQETQY

CDR3 length: 13
J gene: TRBJ2-7
D gene: NA
V gene: TRBV25-1
CDR3 protein: ASSARQASSYEQY

CDR3 length: 13
J gene: TRBJ2-7
D gene: NA
V gene: TRBV18
CDR3 protein: ASSPPSTGSYEQY

CDR3 length: 12
J gene: TRBJ2-2
D gene: NA
V gene: TRBV6-4
CDR3 protein: ASSDGGSPGELF

CDR3 length: 16
J gene: TRBJ2-6
D gene: NA
V gene: TRBV14
CDR3 protein: ASSQEVSSRAGANVLT

CDR3 length: 14
J gene: TRBJ1-6
D gene: TRBD1
V gene: TRBV19
CDR3 protein: ASSIRDRGYNSPLH

CDR3 length: 16
J gene: TRBJ2-3
D gene: TRBD2
V gene: TRBV7-9
CDR3 protein: ASSSRRLAGGSTDTQY

CDR3 length: 14
J gene: TRBJ2-7
D gene: TRBD1
V gene: TRBV6-5
CDR3 protein: ASSYPLGQSNYEQY

CDR3 length: 13
J gene: TRBJ1-2
D gene: TRBD1
V gene: TRBV7-8
CDR3 protein: ASSLAQGGYYGYT

CDR3 length: 12
J gene: TRBJ2-3
D gene: NA
V gene: TRBV7-2
CDR3 protein: ASSLGGTTDTQY

CDR3 length: 13
J gene: TRBJ2-2
D gene: TRBD2
V gene: TRBV15
CDR3 protein: ATLAWGGKPGELF

CDR3 length: 13
J gene: TRBJ2-2
D gene: TRBD1
V gene: TRBV5-5
CDR3 protein: ASRTGTGNFGELF

CDR3 length: 14
J gene: TRBJ2-1
D gene: TRBD2
V gene: TRBV6-5
CDR3 protein: ASSYGWAGGANEQF